The clone carrying this T cell receptor (beta chain) was found many times. The antigen is unknown. The data belong to a study of cytomegalovirus exposure and HLA in healthy donors. Profiling relied on immunoSEQ multiplex PCR, and the TCRdb table lists in-frame clones only, not all of them. The table has about 98,000 clones, about 95% seen once. Study-level findings and limits: High sensitivity and specificity were reportedly achieved when the classifier diagnosed cytomegalovirus status. Listed as cytomegalovirus-associated were 150 or so TCR beta chains.

Sequencing used PBMCs. The sequence came from a woman in her late teens or twenties in good health and CMV-seronegative.

DNA for the CDR3: TGTGCCAGCAGCTCGGACAGCTACGAGCAGTACTTC. Its translation is CASSSDSYEQYF. The gene calls are TRBV5-8 and TRBJ2-7; tentatively, D is TRBD1 (6 bases). The CDR3 extends over 12 amino acids. The ends were cut back, 3 bases at V and 3 bases at J, with 7 bases in the middle. CDR1 and CDR2 from the germline V gene are SGHTS and YDEGEE.